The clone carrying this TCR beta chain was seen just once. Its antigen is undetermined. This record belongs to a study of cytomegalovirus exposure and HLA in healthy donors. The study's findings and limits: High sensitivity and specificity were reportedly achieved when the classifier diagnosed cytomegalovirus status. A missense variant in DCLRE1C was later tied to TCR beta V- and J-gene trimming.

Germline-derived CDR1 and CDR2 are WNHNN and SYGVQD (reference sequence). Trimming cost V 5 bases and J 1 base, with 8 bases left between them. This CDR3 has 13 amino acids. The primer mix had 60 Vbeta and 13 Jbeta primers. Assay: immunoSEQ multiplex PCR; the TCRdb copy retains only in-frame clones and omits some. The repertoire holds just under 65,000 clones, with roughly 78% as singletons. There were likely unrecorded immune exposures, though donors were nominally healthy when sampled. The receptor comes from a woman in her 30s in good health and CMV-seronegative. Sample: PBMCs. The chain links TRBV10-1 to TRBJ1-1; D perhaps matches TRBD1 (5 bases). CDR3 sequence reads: CASSNQGNTEAFF. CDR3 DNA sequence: TGCGCCAGCAGTAACCAGGGGAACACTGAAGCTTTCTTT.